The rows below give T cell receptor beta chains drawn from one sample of a study of CD8+ T cells in alopecia areata. Clones were read by immunoSEQ multiplex PCR, and TCRdb kept only the in-frame ones, dropping some. This table has about 120,000 clones, about 61% appearing once. The starting material was CD8+ T cells sorted from blood, obtained at week 4, from a patient treated with tofacitinib. The receptors here all came from a human donor with alopecia areata. The CDR3 runs from the conserved cysteine through the conserved F or W. A D gene is named only where the DNA matches it firmly. Clone size, where shown, is once, few, many, or a class for clones that have expanded.

J gene | V gene | D gene | clone size | CDR3 protein | CDR3 DNA
TRBJ2-5 | TRBV11-2 | - | - | CASSSGTITGETQYF | TGTGCCAGCAGCTCCGGGACAATCACTGGAGAGACCCAGTACTTC
TRBJ1-1 | TRBV29-1 | - | - | CSVYGGYPLEAFF | TGCAGCGTTTATGGAGGCTATCCCCTTGAAGCTTTCTTT
TRBJ1-5 | TRBV30 | TRBD1 | - | CAWSATGGLEPQHF | TGTGCCTGGAGTGCGACAGGGGGATTAGAGCCCCAGCATTTT
TRBJ1-1 | TRBV29-1 | TRBD1 | - | CSVVPQGAGTEAFF | TGCAGCGTTGTCCCCCAGGGGGCAGGCACTGAAGCTTTCTTT
TRBJ1-1 | TRBV28 | - | - | CASSLLDTEAFF | TGTGCCAGCAGTTTACTGGACACTGAAGCTTTCTTT
TRBJ1-1 | TRBV30 | TRBD1 | - | CAWDPTGGAEAFF | TGTGCCTGGGATCCAACAGGGGGGGCTGAAGCTTTCTTT
TRBJ2-7 | TRBV10-3 | TRBD1 | - | CAISATRQGHEQYF | TGTGCCATCAGCGCCACCCGACAGGGCCACGAGCAGTACTTC
TRBJ2-2 | TRBV6-5 | TRBD1 | - | CASSYRGTGDSGELFF | TGTGCCAGCAGTTACCGCGGGACAGGAGATTCCGGGGAGCTGTTTTTT
TRBJ2-2 | TRBV5-4 | TRBD2 | - | CASAPSAGELTGELFF | TGTGCCAGCGCCCCGTCTGCGGGGGAGTTGACCGGGGAGCTGTTTTTT
TRBJ2-5 | TRBV6-5 | TRBD1 | - | CASSYTGVETQYF | TGTGCCAGCAGCTATACAGGGGTAGAGACCCAGTACTTC
TRBJ2-3 | TRBV27 | - | medium-sized | CASSLIHLSTDTQYF | TGTGCCAGCAGTTTAATCCACCTTAGCACAGATACGCAGTATTTT
TRBJ1-5 | TRBV28 | - | - | CASSPYQGSNQPQHF | TGTGCCAGCAGCCCCTACCAGGGGTCCAATCAGCCCCAGCATTTT
TRBJ2-3 | TRBV27 | TRBD1 | - | CASSDRDGTDTQYF | TGTGCCAGCAGTGACAGGGACGGCACAGATACGCAGTATTTT
TRBJ2-5 | TRBV29-1 | - | few | CSADRVGEETQYF | TGCAGCGCCGACCGGGTAGGGGAAGAGACCCAGTACTTC
TRBJ2-7 | TRBV6-5 | - | once | CASSPTSGYEQYF | TGTGCCAGCAGTCCTACGTCGGGATACGAGCAGTACTTC
TRBJ1-1 | TRBV2 | - | - | CASSEIWGGTEAFF | TGTGCCAGCAGTGAAATTTGGGGGGGCACTGAAGCTTTCTTT
TRBJ1-5 | TRBV25-1 | - | few | CASSLLGTDQPQHF | TGTGCCAGCAGTCTCTTGGGTACGGATCAGCCCCAGCATTTT
TRBJ2-5 | TRBV30 | - | few | CAWKGDQETQYF | TGTGCCTGGAAGGGGGACCAAGAGACCCAGTACTTC
TRBJ2-7 | TRBV30 | - | - | CAWRGIAYEQYF | TGTGCCTGGAGAGGGATTGCCTACGAGCAGTACTTC
TRBJ1-6 | TRBV15 | - | - | CATSGRRAGESYNSPLHF | TGTGCCACCAGCGGCCGGCGGGCAGGGGAATCCTATAATTCACCCCTCCACTTT
TRBJ2-3 | TRBV7-9 | - | few | CASSLALRGTDTQYF | TGTGCCAGCAGCTTAGCCCTTCGAGGGACAGATACGCAGTATTTT
TRBJ2-3 | TRBV30 | - | few | CAWSTSGRDTQYF | TGTGCCTGGTCTACATCAGGAAGAGATACGCAGTATTTT
TRBJ2-5 | TRBV15 | TRBD1 | - | CATKDRELGTQYF | TGTGCCACCAAGGACAGGGAACTAGGGACCCAGTACTTC
TRBJ1-5 | TRBV27 | - | many | CASSLQGWGQPQHF | TGTGCCAGCAGTCTTCAGGGATGGGGGCAGCCCCAGCATTTT
TRBJ2-5 | TRBV27 | - | few | CASTRRGAEETQYF | TGTGCCAGCACGCGACGGGGGGCTGAAGAGACCCAGTACTTC
TRBJ2-5 | TRBV23-1 | TRBD1 | - | CASSPGRTGGEVTQYF | TGCGCCAGCAGTCCTGGCCGGACAGGGGGCGAGGTGACCCAGTACTTC
TRBJ1-1 | TRBV30 | - | - | CAWSVSGYLQAFF | TGTGCCTGGAGTGTATCTGGGTACTTACAAGCTTTCTTT
TRBJ1-1 | TRBV30 | TRBD1 | - | CAWGPGQGDTEAFF | TGTGCCTGGGGGCCCGGACAGGGCGACACTGAAGCTTTCTTT
TRBJ2-7 | TRBV1 | - | - | CTSSQAGDKASAF | TGCACCAGCAGCCAGGCAGGGGATAAGGCGTCGGCCTTC
TRBJ1-6 | TRBV7-9 | TRBD1 | - | CASSPSLGTVSPLHF | TGTGCCAGCAGCCCGAGCCTCGGGACAGTTTCACCCCTCCACTTT
TRBJ1-5 | TRBV27 | TRBD1 | - | CASSLQDRDQPQHF | TGTGCCAGCAGTTTACAAGACAGGGATCAGCCCCAGCATTTT
TRBJ2-3 | TRBV5-1 | - | - | CAGPPASTDTQYF | TGCGCCGGCCCCCCGGCAAGCACAGATACGCAGTATTTT
TRBJ1-1 | TRBV13 | - | few | CASSLGTEAFF | TGTGCCAGCAGCTTAGGAACTGAAGCTTTCTTT
TRBJ2-7 | TRBV30 | TRBD2 | - | CAWIREGLSYEQYF | TGTGCCTGGATCAGGGAGGGCTTATCCTACGAGCAGTACTTC
TRBJ2-3 | TRBV27 | - | - | CASSPGGTDTQYF | TGTGCCAGCAGTCCAGGGGGGACAGATACGCAGTATTTT
TRBJ1-2 | TRBV4-2 | - | - | CASSLPGSSGYGYTF | TGTGCCAGCAGCCTACCAGGCTCATCGGGCTATGGCTACACCTTC